This is a list of T cell receptor beta chains from one sample in a study of T cells after posttransplantation cyclophosphamide. Assay: immunoSEQ multiplex PCR; the TCRdb copy retains only in-frame clones and omits some. The profile shows roughly 20,000 clones, over 65% of them singletons. This material consisted of PBMCs, taken after an allogeneic stem cell transplant with post-transplant cyclophosphamide. These receptors were taken from a male patient aged 25 to 39 who received an allogeneic stem cell transplant from a related donor, was CMV-positive, and had acute GVHD only. Some T cells may originate from the graft donor. Both conserved end residues are part of each CDR3. The order of the fields is J gene, V gene, clone size, D gene, CDR3 DNA, CDR3 protein. The D gene is left open where the match is weak. Clone size is stated in some rows and not others, as once, few, many or a class when expanded.

>TRBJ1-2|TRBV5-4|-|TRBD1
TGTGCCAGCAGCCCCGGACAGGGGGCTAGGGGCTACACCTTC
CASSPGQGARGYTF
>TRBJ2-3|TRBV19|-|TRBD2
TGTGCCAGTAGTATAGTCCTAGCGGGGGTCGGAGATACGCAGTATTTT
CASSIVLAGVGDTQYF
>TRBJ1-1|TRBV7-9|once|TRBD1
TGTGCCAGCAGCTTAAGACAGGGGCATCTGAAGACTGAAGCTTTCTTT
CASSLRQGHLKTEAFF
>TRBJ1-2|TRBV18|-|-
TGTGCCAGCTCGCCCCCATACAGATCCTATGGCTACACCTTC
CASSPPYRSYGYTF
>TRBJ2-5|TRBV30|-|TRBD2
TGTGCCTGGACCACTGGGGGGCCTAGCGGGCCCGGGCTGGAGACCCAGTACTTC
CAWTTGGPSGPGLETQYF
>TRBJ2-1|TRBV7-2|few|-
TGTGCCAGCAGCTTACCGGGGGTCAATGAGCAGTTCTTC
CASSLPGVNEQFF
>TRBJ1-4|TRBV19|-|-
TGTGCCAGTAGTATTACAGGAATAAATGAAAAACTGTTTTTT
CASSITGINEKLFF
>TRBJ2-1|TRBV5-1|-|TRBD1
TGCGCCAGCAGCCGTGGACAGGAAGGTAACAATGAGCAGTTCTTC
CASSRGQEGNNEQFF
>TRBJ2-7|TRBV4-3|-|-
TGCGCCAGCAGCCAAGATCAGGCAGGTGCCTTCGACGAGCAGTACTTC
CASSQDQAGAFDEQYF
>TRBJ1-1|TRBV30|-|TRBD1
TGTGCCTGGGGACCGGGACAGATGAACACTGAAGCTTTCTTT
CAWGPGQMNTEAFF
>TRBJ2-7|TRBV6-6|-|-
TGTGCCAGCAGTAAAGGGGCCTACGAGCAGTACTTC
CASSKGAYEQYF
>TRBJ1-4|TRBV2|-|-
TGTGCCACCCGGCGGGGGCCTAATGAAAAACTGTTTTTT
CATRRGPNEKLFF
>TRBJ1-2|TRBV25-1|-|-
TGTGCCAGCAGTGAAAGCAGGAACTATGGCTACACCTTC
CASSESRNYGYTF
>TRBJ2-3|TRBV6-1|-|-
TGTGCCAGCACCAAAGAGGGTTCAGATACGCAGTATTTT
CASTKEGSDTQYF
>TRBJ1-3|TRBV6-5|many|-
TGTGCCAGCAAAACCGGGACCTGGAGGGACACCATATATTTT
CASKTGTWRDTIYF
>TRBJ1-3|TRBV7-9|once|TRBD1
TGTGCCAGCAGCTCCGGGACAGGGGTGTTGTATTTT
CASSSGTGVLYF
>TRBJ1-2|TRBV5-1|-|-
TGCGCCAGCAGCTTGGGTCTATTAGAAGACAGAGTGTATGGCTACACCTTC
CASSLGLLEDRVYGYTF
>TRBJ2-1|TRBV4-3|-|TRBD2
TGCGCCAGCAGCCAAGATCTCGCTAGCGGGGGGGCGGGTGAGCAGTTCTTC
CASSQDLASGGAGEQFF